The 5 T cell receptor beta chains below were found in one sample sequenced in a study of CD8 T cells in ankylosing spondylitis. TCRdb passed the 5' RACE reads through MiXCR, listing each CDR3 protein once. The table records under 250,000 distinct CDR3 sequences, around 8% of them present only once. Sequenced input: blood, either unsorted or a sorted T cell fraction (not recorded which). Every receptor here comes from a female donor with ankylosing spondylitis or in good health (not recorded which).

This clonotype was seen many times. V is TRBV29-1 and J is TRBJ2-3; D is unclear. This CDR3 is built from 11 residues. Germline V gene lookup returns CDR1 SQVTM and CDR2 ANQGSEA. Trimming left V 6 bases short and J 6 bases short, with 10 bases between. As DNA, the CDR3 is TGCAGCGTCCGCGAAGGGGATACGCAGTATTTT. It translates to CSVREGDTQYF.

This clonotype came up a few times. The rearrangement links TRBV19 to TRBJ1-1; D is perhaps TRBD1 (5 bases). There are 14 residues in the CDR3. Germline V gene data show CDR1 as LNHDA and CDR2 as SQIVND (reference sequence). Trimming took 5 bases from V and 9 from J, leaving 19 bases between them. CDR3 coding DNA: TGTGCCAGTAGTCCAGACTCATTCGGGGACCAAGCTTTCTTT. It is translated as CASSPDSFGDQAFF. Full variable domain (outside the CDR3, taken from reference TRBV19 and TRBJ1-1): DGGITQSPKYLFRKEGQNVTLSCEQNLNHDAMYWYRQDPGQGLRLIYYSQIVNDFQKGDIAEGYSVSREKKESFPLTVTSAQKNPTAFYLCASSPDSFGDQAFFGQGTRLTVV.

This clonotype occurred many times. This sequence joins TRBV20-1 and TRBJ1-4; D ambiguous. Trimming removed 3 bases from V and 0 bases from J, with 11 bases in between. The length of the CDR3 is 15 residues. In germline, CDR1 is DFQATT, CDR2 SNEGSKA (reference sequence). The CDR3 DNA follows: TGCAGTGCTAGTTTCCCGGCGTCAACTAATGAAAAACTGTTTTTT. Its protein product is CSASFPASTNEKLFF.

This clonotype occurred many times. The rearrangement uses TRBV4-3 and TRBJ2-1, with TRBD2 identical over 8 bases. This CDR3 comprises 16 residues. The V and J ends lost 4 bases and 0 bases, in that order; junction bases with no gene match: 5. Germline-derived CDR1 and CDR2 are LGHNA and YSLEER. The CDR3 reads CASSLKLAASYNEQFF. The CDR3 region has the DNA TGCGCCAGCAGCCTAAAACTAGCGGCCTCCTACAATGAGCAGTTCTTC.

This clonotype showed up many times. V and J are TRBV6-2 or TRBV6-3 and TRBJ1-5, with TRBD1 matching over 7 bases. Germline V gives CDR1 MNHEY, CDR2 SVGEGT. The CDR3 runs to 12 residues. Unmatched junction bases numbered 2, after V lost 6 bases and J lost 6 bases. Here the CDR3 reads CASRQGPQPQHF. The DNA for the CDR3 is TGTGCCAGCAGACAGGGGCCTCAGCCCCAGCATTTT.